The 20 T cell receptor beta chains given below trace back to one sample, sequenced in a study of T cell changes during pregnancy in multiple sclerosis. Assay: immunoSEQ multiplex PCR; the TCRdb copy retains only in-frame clones and omits some. The sample lists tens of thousands of clones, just under 95% occurring once. Specimen: peripheral blood, collected in the first trimester of pregnancy. The receptors were gathered from a female donor with multiple sclerosis, enrolled in a pregnancy study.

The rearrangement uses TRBV6-5 and TRBJ2-7; 7 nucleotides line up with TRBD2. Trimming removed 6 bases from V and 3 bases from J; junction bases left unmatched: 8. Germline loops: CDR1 MNHEY, CDR2 SVGAGI. CDR3 size: 14 residues. The CDR3 DNA follows: TGTGCCAGCAGCTCCGGGCTAGCGGACTACGAGCAGTACTTC. Residues: CASSSGLADYEQYF.

The genes are TRBV5-1 and TRBJ2-7; 9 nucleotides align to TRBD1. The J segment lost 2 bases and the V segment lost 0 bases, leaving 6 bases of the junction unmatched. The germline V gene has CDR1 SGHRS and CDR2 YFSETQ. The CDR3 contains 16 residues. The CDR3 protein is CASSLEGRDRAYEQYF. CDR3 in DNA: TGCGCCAGCAGCTTGGAGGGGAGGGACAGGGCCTACGAGCAGTACTTC.

The V call is TRBV6-1, the J call TRBJ1-5; D uncertain. Germline V gene lookup returns CDR1 MNHNS and CDR2 SASEGT. CDR3 length: 15 amino acids. The ends were cut back, 0 bases at V and 6 bases at J, with 12 bases in the middle. This CDR3 is CASSEAAGVGQPQHF. The CDR3, as DNA: TGTGCCAGCAGTGAAGCTGCCGGAGTAGGTCAGCCCCAGCATTTT.

V and J are TRBV19 and TRBJ2-7, with 8 bases lining up with TRBD1. The CDR3 covers 14 residues. Per the germline V gene, CDR1 is LNHDA and CDR2 is SQIVND (reference sequence). The ends lost 5 bases at V and 4 bases at J; junction bases unmatched: 7. The CDR3 sequence is CASSPTGGEYEQYF. Written as DNA, the CDR3 is TGTGCCAGTAGTCCCACAGGGGGTGAGTACGAGCAGTACTTC.

This chain uses TRBV19 with TRBJ1-1; 7 bases are shared with TRBD1. V lost 3 bases, J lost 1 base, and 5 bases stayed unmatched. The CDR3 loop spans 15 amino acids. The germline V gene encodes CDR1 LNHDA and CDR2 SQIVND (reference sequence). The CDR3 reads CASSIGRQGNTEAFF. The DNA of the CDR3 is TGTGCCAGTAGTATCGGGCGACAGGGGAACACTGAAGCTTTCTTT.

The chain carries TRBV14 and TRBJ2-1; 8 nucleotides agree with TRBD2. This CDR3 is 16 amino acids long. J lost 6 bases, V lost 4 bases, and 11 bases had no gene match. Germline values: CDR1 SGHDN, CDR2 FVKESK. The CDR3 nucleotides are TGTGCCAGCAGCCCCACCCCCAGCGGGAGACGCAATGAGCAGTTCTTC. This encodes CASSPTPSGRRNEQFF.

The chain combines TRBV4-2 with TRBJ1-2, with D possibly TRBD1 on 5 matching bases. The CDR3 is 15 amino acids. Trimming took 0 bases from V and 3 from J, leaving 11 bases between them. CDR1 and CDR2 (germline): LGHNA, YNFKEQ. The CDR3 DNA sequence: TGTGCCAGCAGCCAAGAGGGACGGGACTACTATGGCTACACCTTC. Translating it yields CASSQEGRDYYGYTF.

The J gene is TRBJ2-7, the V gene TRBV7-6; perhaps TRBD2 as D (5 bases). Deletions cut 2 bases from V and 7 bases from J, with 9 bases between. CDR3 length: 12 residues. Germline lookup yields CDR1 SGHVS and CDR2 FNYEAQ. This chain's CDR3 is CASSLIGKEQYF. The CDR3 region has the DNA TGTGCCAGCAGCTTAATCGGGAAGGAGCAGTACTTC.

V usage is TRBV6-5 and J usage is TRBJ1-6; possible D gene TRBD1, 6 bases. V lost 5 bases, J lost 8 bases, and 16 bases lay in between. CDR3 size: 15 residues. Germline CDR1 and CDR2: MNHEY and SVGAGI. The CDR3, as DNA: TGTGCCAGCAGTCAAGAAACAGGGCCGCATTCACCCCTCCACTTT. This translates into CASSQETGPHSPLHF.

This clone was detected once. The CDR3 spells CASSLKAGTGAEKLFF. CDR3 DNA sequence: TGTGCCAGCAGCTTAAAGGCCGGGACAGGGGCTGAAAAACTGTTTTTT. V usage is TRBV7-6 and J usage is TRBJ1-4; 10 bases are shared with TRBD1. The length of the CDR3 is 16 residues. Looked up from germline, CDR1 is SGHVS and CDR2 is FNYEAQ. J lost 7 bases, V lost 2 bases, and 7 bases had no gene match.

V gene TRBV5-1 combines with J gene TRBJ2-7, with TRBD2 matching over 7 bases. The V segment lost 2 bases and the J segment 6 bases; nucleotides outside the gene matches: 2. The CDR3 has 12 residues. CDR1 is SGHRS and CDR2 is YFSETQ in the germline V gene. The CDR3 coding sequence is TGCGCCAGCAGCTTAGCGGGAAGCGAGCAGTACTTC. It specifies CASSLAGSEQYF. Complete variable domain (other parts from reference TRBV5-1 and TRBJ2-7): KAGVTQTPRYLIKTRGQQVTLSCSPISGHRSVSWYQQTPGQGLQFLFEYFSETQRNKGNFPGRFSGRQFSNSRSEMNVSTLELGDSALYLCASSLAGSEQYFGPGTRLTVT.

V and J are TRBV19 and TRBJ1-5; D is uncertain. The V gene's germline CDR1 is LNHDA and CDR2 SQIVND (reference sequence). This CDR3 is built from 12 residues. The V end lost 6 bases, the J end lost 7 bases, and 10 bases lay between the germline ends. In DNA, the CDR3 is TGTGCCAGTAGCGACCCAGGACAGCCCCAGCATTTT. Translated: CASSDPGQPQHF.

Here the CDR3 DNA reads TGTGCCAGCAGCTCGCTTTTGGGGCCGAACACCAATGAAAAACTGTTTTTT. This codes for CASSSLLGPNTNEKLFF. The rearrangement uses TRBV7-6 and TRBJ1-4; D might be TRBD1 (5 bases). CDR3 size: 17 residues. CDR1 and CDR2 from the germline V gene are SGHVS and FNYEAQ. V dropped 4 bases and J dropped 5 bases, with 20 bases sitting between them.

The chain recombines TRBV6-5 with TRBJ1-2, with TRBD1 identical over 10 bases. Germline lookup yields CDR1 MNHEY and CDR2 SVGAGI. The length of the CDR3 is 15 residues. V shed 2 bases and J 8 bases; nucleotides not matched to a gene: 8. The CDR3 region is CASSYRQGALGGYTF. The CDR3 DNA follows: TGTGCCAGCAGTTACCGACAGGGGGCCTTGGGAGGCTACACCTTC.

V usage is TRBV12-5 and J usage is TRBJ2-1, with 7 bases identical to TRBD2. Per germline, CDR1 LGHNT and CDR2 FRNRAP. CDR3 length: 17 residues. V was pared by 0 bases and J by 2 bases, with 7 bases of the junction left unmatched. The CDR3 loop is CASGLVPVREAYNEQFF. In DNA, the CDR3 is TGTGCTAGTGGTTTGGTACCTGTTCGGGAGGCCTACAATGAGCAGTTCTTC.

J is TRBJ1-1 and V is TRBV11-2, with TRBD1 matching over 7 bases. The ends lost 2 bases at V and 3 bases at J; junction bases unmatched: 9. The CDR3 sequence is 16 residues long. Looked up from germline, CDR1 is SGHAT and CDR2 is FQNNGV. The chain's CDR3 is CASSLQGGWRYTEAFF. Here the CDR3 DNA reads TGTGCCAGCAGCTTACAAGGGGGCTGGCGGTACACTGAAGCTTTCTTT.

This chain links TRBV19 with TRBJ1-5, with 8 bases identical to TRBD1. J gave up 7 bases and V 4 bases, and 6 bases lay outside the gene matches. The CDR3 is made up of 14 amino acids. Germline CDR1 is LNHDA and CDR2 is SQIVND (reference sequence). CDR3 sequence: CASSTRTGKQPQHF. CDR3 nucleotide sequence: TGTGCCAGTAGTACCCGGACAGGGAAGCAGCCCCAGCATTTT.

The V call is TRBV14, the J call TRBJ2-5; possibly TRBD1 for D (6 bases). The CDR3 totals 15 residues. The V gene lost 4 bases and the J gene lost 2 bases, with 14 bases spanning the gap. Germline V gene data show CDR1 as SGHDN and CDR2 as FVKESK. CDR3 nucleotide sequence: TGTGCCAGCAGCCTCTCCGCTAGGGGGCAAGAGACCCAGTACTTC. Its protein is CASSLSARGQETQYF.

The rearrangement joins TRBV5-4 to TRBJ2-2; 8 bases match TRBD1. The CDR3 has 15 residues. Germline loops: CDR1 SGHNT, CDR2 YYREEE (reference sequence). After removal of 4 bases from V and 5 bases from J, the junction contained 7 bases not matched to a gene. The CDR3 protein is CASSTDRVATGELFF. The CDR3 nucleotides are TGTGCCAGCAGCACGGACAGGGTTGCGACCGGGGAGCTGTTTTTT.

The chain combines TRBV2 with TRBJ2-7; 11 positions match TRBD1. Germline V gene lookup returns CDR1 SNHLY and CDR2 FYNNEI. Losses at the gene ends were 6 bases for V and 3 bases for J; bases not matched to a gene: 4. The CDR3 has 14 amino acids. CDR3 DNA sequence: TGTGCCAGCAGGATGGGACAGGGGGTCTACGAGCAGTACTTC. Translated: CASRMGQGVYEQYF.